What follows are 20 T cell receptor beta chains derived from one specimen sequenced in a study of blood T cell repertoires in COVID-19. Sequencing used immunoSEQ multiplex PCR; TCRdb keeps in-frame clones, though not all of them. This sample has about 330,000 clones, with roughly 85% found just once. Sequenced sample: peripheral blood. All receptors derive from a human donor in a cohort sampled during active COVID-19.

The chain couples TRBV12-5 to TRBJ2-5, with no clear D. Trimming removed 0 bases from V and 5 bases from J, with 22 bases in between. CDR3 length: 18 amino acids. CDR1 and CDR2 from the germline V gene are LGHNT and FRNRAP. The CDR3 DNA is TGTGCTAGTGGTTTGGTACCTTCAATTTCGCGGTTTGGGGAGACCCAGTACTTC. Protein product: CASGLVPSISRFGETQYF.

This sequence joins TRBV24-1 and TRBJ2-1; 8 bases align to TRBD1. V was clipped by 2 bases and J by 8 bases; unmatched bases: 10. Germline V gene lookup returns CDR1 KGHDR and CDR2 SFDVKD. CDR3 size: 16 residues. CDR3 DNA sequence: TGTGCCACCAGTGATTATGGGACAGGAGGTTGGGATGAGCAGTTCTTC. Translating it yields CATSDYGTGGWDEQFF.

J is TRBJ1-6 and V is TRBV9; tentatively, D is TRBD1 (5 bases). CDR1 is SGDLS, CDR2 YYNGEE, per germline. V dropped 0 bases and J dropped 7 bases, with 11 bases sitting between them. The CDR3 contains 15 residues. The CDR3 bases are TGTGCCAGCAGCGTAGGACAGCATGAAAATTCACCCCTCCACTTT. It specifies CASSVGQHENSPLHF.

This clone was seen only a few times. The J gene is TRBJ1-2, the V gene TRBV19; D gene ambiguous. The length of the CDR3 is 13 residues. V lost 4 bases and J lost 4, with 10 bases in between. Germline loops: CDR1 LNHDA, CDR2 SQIVND (reference sequence). The CDR3 nucleotides are TGTGCCAGTAGTACCGGACTGATCTATGGCTACACCTTC. Its translation: CASSTGLIYGYTF.

V is TRBV2 and J is TRBJ1-2; 9 bases fit TRBD1. The CDR3 length is 15 residues. J lost 7 bases, V lost 8 bases, and 14 bases had no gene match. Per the germline V gene, CDR1 is SNHLY and CDR2 is FYNNEI. The CDR3 region is CASSAGTGIRGGYTF. The CDR3 DNA sequence: TGTGCCAGCTCCGCCGGGACAGGGATCCGGGGTGGCTACACCTTC.

The chain is built from TRBV11-3 and TRBJ2-1; D remains unclear. The CDR3 covers 15 residues. V was pared by 8 bases and J by 0 bases, with 14 bases between. Germline V gene sequence: CDR1 SGHNT, CDR2 YENEEA. The CDR3 is CASSQFASSYNEQFF. The CDR3 nucleotides read TGTGCCAGCTCTCAATTCGCGAGCTCCTACAATGAGCAGTTCTTC. The variable domain in full, with the rest retrieved from reference TRBV11-3 and TRBJ2-1, is EAGVVQSPRYKIIEKKQPVAFWCNPISGHNTLYWYLQNLGQGPELLIRYENEEAVDDSQLPKDRFSAERLKGVDSTLKIQPAELGDSAVYLCASSQFASSYNEQFFGPGTRLTVL.

V is TRBV9 and J is TRBJ2-2, with no clear D. Trimming stripped 0 bases from V and 6 bases from J, with 6 bases between. Germline-derived CDR1 and CDR2 are SGDLS and YYNGEE. This CDR3 region has 13 residues. For the CDR3, the DNA is TGTGCCAGCAGCGTAGGACTTCCCGGGGAGCTGTTTTTT. Encoded protein: CASSVGLPGELFF.

The rearrangement joins TRBV15 to TRBJ2-5; 13 bases line up with TRBD2. Germline loops: CDR1 LNHNV, CDR2 YYDKDF (reference sequence). V lost 5 bases and J lost 5; bases outside the gene matches: 8. The CDR3 spans 16 residues. CDR3 in DNA: TGTGCCACCAGCCCACGACTAGCGGGGGGCGGGGAGACCCAGTACTTC. Translated, it gives CATSPRLAGGGETQYF.

The rearrangement links TRBV5-1 to TRBJ1-1; TRBD1 is a possible D gene (6 bases). The germline V gene has CDR1 SGHRS and CDR2 YFSETQ. The CDR3 length is 13 residues. The V gene lost 1 base and the J gene lost 7 bases, with 11 bases spanning the gap. The CDR3 spells CASSLSAGVEAFF. CDR3 nucleotides: TGCGCCAGCAGCTTGTCGGCAGGGGTTGAAGCTTTCTTT.

J is TRBJ1-5 and V is TRBV10-3; TRBD1 might be the D (6 bases). Trimming took off 4 bases at V and 5 bases at J, with 9 bases between the two ends. This CDR3 region has 13 residues. From germline, CDR1 is ENHRY and CDR2 SYGVKD. The CDR3 bases are TGTGCCATCAGTGTGGACAGAGATCAGCCCCAGCATTTT. The encoded protein is CAISVDRDQPQHF.

The rearrangement uses TRBV2 and TRBJ1-1; D is undetermined. V was pared by 5 bases and J by 8 bases, with 9 bases between. Germline V lookup: CDR1 SNHLY, CDR2 FYNNEI. The CDR3 runs 11 residues. The chain's CDR3 is CASSSFVEAFF. The CDR3 region has the DNA TGTGCCAGCAGTTCCTTTGTAGAAGCTTTCTTT.

DNA for the CDR3: TGTGCCAGCAGCCGAGCGGGGGGGAGCACAGAGACCCAGTACTTC. Translated: CASSRAGGSTETQYF. The V gene is TRBV3-1 (or the pseudogene TRBV3-2), the J gene TRBJ2-5; 10 positions agree with TRBD2. The V segment lost 4 bases and the J segment 4 bases; nucleotides outside the gene matches: 6. The CDR3 is 15 residues long. Germline assignment: CDR1 LGHDT and CDR2 YNNKEL (reference sequence).

J is TRBJ2-3 and V is TRBV5-1; 14 bases fit TRBD2. Germline values: CDR1 SGHRS, CDR2 YFSETQ. J lost 2 bases, V lost 1 base, and 9 bases had no gene match. The length of the CDR3 is 19 residues. The CDR3 coding sequence is TGCGCCAGCAGCTTGCGGCAGGGACTAGCGGGGGCCTACACAGATACGCAGTATTTT. Protein: CASSLRQGLAGAYTDTQYF.

The chain is built from TRBV5-1 and TRBJ1-2; 10 bases match TRBD1. The CDR3 is 16 amino acids. CDR1 and CDR2 (germline): SGHRS, YFSETQ. The V gene end was trimmed by 0 bases and the J gene end by 2 bases; junction bases not matched to a gene: 4. In DNA form, the CDR3 reads TGCGCCAGCAGCTTGGAAGGGACAGGGGAGAACTATGGCTACACCTTC. Translated, it gives CASSLEGTGENYGYTF.

V gene TRBV7-6 combines with J gene TRBJ2-7, with 8 positions matching TRBD2. Germline loops: CDR1 SGHVS, CDR2 FNYEAQ. V shed 2 bases and J 3 bases; nucleotides not matched to a gene: 6. CDR3 length: 15 residues. The CDR3 is CASSLMGTRDYEQYF. The CDR3 DNA reads as TGTGCCAGCAGCTTAATGGGGACTAGGGACTACGAGCAGTACTTC. The full variable domain, completed using reference TRBV7-6 and TRBJ2-7, is GAGVSQSPRYKVTKRGQDVALRCDPISGHVSLYWYRQALGQGPEFLTYFNYEAQQDKSGLPNDRFSAERPEGSISTLTIQRTEQRDSAMYRCASSLMGTRDYEQYFGPGTRLTVT.

About this clone itself: Other DNA sequences in the same sample also yield this CDR3. This chain connects TRBV27 to TRBJ1-2; 9 bases agree with TRBD1. Trimming removed 6 bases from V and 2 bases from J; junction bases left unmatched: 4. Germline CDR1 and CDR2: MNHEY and SMNVEV (reference sequence). The CDR3 runs to 14 residues. CDR3 nucleotides: TGTGCCAGCAGCCCACAGGGGGCGAACTATGGCTACACCTTC. It encodes CASSPQGANYGYTF.

The chain combines TRBV6-5 with TRBJ2-2; D is unresolved. Germline assignment: CDR1 MNHEY and CDR2 SVGAGI. There are 12 residues in the CDR3. The V and J ends lost 8 bases and 1 base respectively, with 5 bases between them. Here the CDR3 reads CASVKNTGELFF. The CDR3 region has the DNA TGTGCCAGCGTTAAGAACACCGGGGAGCTGTTTTTT.

This clone was detected only once. This sequence joins TRBV18 and TRBJ1-1; unclear D gene. CDR1 and CDR2 from the germline V gene are KGHSH and LQKENI. There are 14 residues in the CDR3. V gave up 5 bases and J gave up 2 bases, with 12 bases separating them. Written as DNA, the CDR3 is TGTGCCAGCTCATCATTGACTGAAAACACTGAAGCTTTCTTT. This gives the protein CASSSLTENTEAFF.

The table lists this clone with a count of one. The rearrangement links TRBV6-5 to TRBJ2-1; 10 nucleotides align to TRBD2. This CDR3 has 12 residues. CDR1 is MNHEY, CDR2 SVGAGI, per germline. With 10 bases clipped from V and 9 bases from J, the junction kept 6 bases outside the gene matches. The CDR3 is CATLLAGVEQFF. CDR3 coding DNA: TGTGCCACCCTTCTAGCGGGGGTTGAGCAGTTCTTC.

The chain carries TRBV6-5 and TRBJ2-2; 8 nucleotides line up with TRBD2. The CDR3 totals 14 residues. The germline V gene encodes CDR1 MNHEY and CDR2 SVGAGI. The V and J ends lost 5 bases and 4 bases, in that order; junction bases with no gene match: 3. In nucleotides, the CDR3 is TGTGCCAGCAGTCGGGAGGGGAGCACCGGGGAGCTGTTTTTT. Its protein product is CASSREGSTGELFF.